This TCR beta chain appears in the sequencing data of a study of blood T cell repertoires in COVID-19. Looking at the study overall: The study drew acute and convalescent COVID-19 samples from the United States, Italy and Spain.

Clinical history as reported by participants underpinned cohort assignment. Some clones are missing from TCRdb's copy, which holds only in-frame ones; the method was immunoSEQ multiplex PCR. The data contain 320,000 or so clones, under 90% of them singletons. The ends were cut back, 0 bases at V and 3 bases at J, with 6 bases in the middle. CDR1 is SGHTA, CDR2 FQGNSA, per germline. This CDR3 comprises 13 residues. The chain uses TRBV7-2 and TRBJ2-7, with D hard to call. Sequenced: PBMCs or T cells enriched from blood (not recorded which). The clonotype was recovered from a man between 60 and 70 years old who had recovered from COVID-19. The CDR3 nucleotides read TGTGCCAGCAGCTTAGCCCCAGACTACGAGCAGTACTTC. Translated, it gives CASSLAPDYEQYF. The full variable domain, in which reference TRBV7-2 and TRBJ2-7 provide the parts outside the CDR3, is GAGVSQSPSNKVTEKGKDVELRCDPISGHTALYWYRQSLGQGLEFLIYFQGNSAPDKSGLPSDRFSAERTGGSVSTLTIQRTQQEDSAVYLCASSLAPDYEQYFGPGTRLTVT.